Listed below are T cell receptor beta chains from one sample, sequenced in a study of blood T cell repertoires in COVID-19. Data came from immunoSEQ multiplex PCR; TCRdb stores just in-frame clones and leaves some out. The repertoire has roughly 170,000 clones, around nine tenths of them found once; the top ten carry around 13%. Specimen: peripheral blood. The receptors shown here come from a woman in her 70s with COVID-19, enrolled during active disease. Both conserved end residues are part of each CDR3. Fields, in order: V gene, CDR3 length, J gene, clone size, D gene, CDR3 DNA, CDR3 protein. A D gene is named only where the DNA matches it firmly. Only some rows state a clone size, as once, few, many or a class for expanded clones.

>TRBV29-1|13|TRBJ1-1|.|.
TGCAGCGTTATCTACAGGGTCGGCACTGAAGCTTTCTTT
CSVIYRVGTEAFF
>TRBV5-4|15|TRBJ2-1|.|.
TGTGCCATTCTTCTGAGCGGTCGTTCGGCAAATGAGCAGTTCTTC
CAILLSGRSANEQFF
>TRBV19|14|TRBJ2-5|.|TRBD1
TGTGCCAGTACCGCGACAGGGCCTCAAGAGACCCAGTACTTC
CASTATGPQETQYF
>TRBV29-1|14|TRBJ1-1|.|TRBD1
TGCAGCGGGAGGGGACAGGGGGCGAGAACTGAAGCTTTCTTT
CSGRGQGARTEAFF
>TRBV10-1|12|TRBJ2-7|.|.
TGCGCCCTAGACCGGCGCTCCTACGAGCAGTACTTC
CALDRRSYEQYF
>TRBV19|17|TRBJ1-5|few|TRBD1
TGTGCCAGAAGACGTACAGGGGGCGCGTTCCTTCGTCAGCCCCAGCATTTT
CARRRTGGAFLRQPQHF
>TRBV5-5|12|TRBJ2-5|.|.
TGTGCCAGCATCCACCAGGGAGAGACCCAGTACTTC
CASIHQGETQYF
>TRBV19|14|TRBJ2-3|once|TRBD1
TGTGCCACCACAACAACAGGGGGCACAGATACGCAGTATTTT
CATTTTGGTDTQYF
>TRBV6-4|15|TRBJ2-7|.|.
TGTGCCAGCAGTGCCCCCCTGACATTCACCTACGAGCAGTACTTC
CASSAPLTFTYEQYF
>TRBV3-1/TRBV3-2|17|TRBJ2-1|.|TRBD2
TGTGCCAGCAGCCCCGAGGGGGCGGGAGGGCCTTTGGATGAGCAGTTCTTC
CASSPEGAGGPLDEQFF
>TRBV7-2|17|TRBJ2-2|.|TRBD2
TGTGCCAGCACCCTCAGGGGGCTAGCGGGAGGGCCCGGGGAGCTGTTTTTT
CASTLRGLAGGPGELFF
>TRBV28|15|TRBJ2-7|once|TRBD2
TGTGCCAGCAGTTTTAGGACTAGCGGGACCTACGAGCAGTACTTC
CASSFRTSGTYEQYF
>TRBV28|13|TRBJ1-2|.|.
TGTGCCAGCAGACCACAGGGATACTATGGCTACACCTTC
CASRPQGYYGYTF
>TRBV11-3|15|TRBJ2-1|.|.
TGTGCCAGCAGCTTAGAGGGAGGCTCCTACAATGAGCAGTTCTTC
CASSLEGGSYNEQFF
>TRBV7-3|18|TRBJ2-1|.|TRBD2
TGTGCCAGCAGCCCTCTCGGGACTAGCGGGCTCTCCTACAATGAGCAGTTCTTC
CASSPLGTSGLSYNEQFF
>TRBV5-4|14|TRBJ1-2|.|.
TGTGCCAGCAGCTCCGTAGGACAGACCTATGGCTACACCTTC
CASSSVGQTYGYTF
>TRBV14|12|TRBJ2-7|.|.
TGTGCCAGCAGCCAAGGGCCAGGCAGAAGATACTTC
CASSQGPGRRYF
>TRBV2|15|TRBJ2-1|few|TRBD2
TGTGCCAGCAGGAGGGCTAGCGGGAGTTATTATGAGCAGTTCTTC
CASRRASGSYYEQFF
>TRBV19|14|TRBJ2-1|.|.
TGTGCCAGTAGGGAGGGGAGCTCCTACAATGAGCAGTTCTTC
CASREGSSYNEQFF
>TRBV29-1|13|TRBJ2-3|.|TRBD1
TGCAGCGACGAGACGACAGGGCCAGATACGCAGTATTTT
CSDETTGPDTQYF
>TRBV5-5|16|TRBJ1-3|.|TRBD1
TGTGCCAGCAGCCAGCCCTGGACAGGGTCCGGAAACACCATATATTTT
CASSQPWTGSGNTIYF
>TRBV6-2/TRBV6-3|21|TRBJ2-7|.|TRBD2
TGTGCCAGCAGTTACTCGGCTAGCGGGAGGTTCCACGCGTCTAACACCTACGAGCAGTACTTC
CASSYSASGRFHASNTYEQYF
>TRBV19|14|TRBJ1-6|.|.
TGTGCCAGTAGTCCCTCAAGACAGGAGTCACCCCTCCACTTT
CASSPSRQESPLHF